One and the same sample provided the 32 T cell receptor beta chains below, sequenced in a study of T cell responses to AZD1222 COVID-19 vaccine. Clones were read by immunoSEQ multiplex PCR, and TCRdb kept only the in-frame ones, dropping some. This sample carries 150,000 to 180,000 clones, 90% of them seen once, and the ten largest clones take roughly 1.9%. The sample in question was peripheral blood, obtained on day 0 of AZD1222 vaccination. These receptors were taken from an adult in good health.

There are a few counts of this clone. The chain couples TRBV24-1 to TRBJ2-2, with D maybe TRBD2 (6 bases). The CDR3 is made up of 14 amino acids. V gave up 9 bases and J gave up 1 base, with 11 bases separating them. Germline CDR1 KGHDR, CDR2 SFDVKD. In DNA form, the CDR3 reads TGTGCCACCGGAGGGCAGGGGAACACCGGGGAGCTGTTTTTT. As protein: CATGGQGNTGELFF.

The chain links TRBV2 to TRBJ1-5, with a tentative D call TRBD1 (5 bases). Germline CDR1 and CDR2: SNHLY and FYNNEI. CDR3 length: 13 residues. V lost 7 bases, J lost 6 bases, and 13 bases lay in between. Here the CDR3 reads CASKDILGQPQHF. As DNA, the CDR3 is TGTGCCAGCAAGGACATTTTAGGTCAGCCCCAGCATTTT.

V and J are TRBV27 and TRBJ2-1; no clear D gene. V was cut by 6 bases and J by 4 bases, with 7 bases left in between. CDR1 and CDR2 from the germline V gene are MNHEY and SMNVEV (reference sequence). The CDR3 loop spans 12 amino acids. The CDR3 region is CASSQNYNEQFF. CDR3 in DNA: TGTGCCAGCAGCCAAAATTACAATGAGCAGTTCTTC.

This clone appeared many times. V and J are TRBV5-4 and TRBJ2-1; a possible D gene is TRBD2 (6 bases). The CDR3 is 14 residues long. V was trimmed by 9 bases and J by 9 bases, leaving 22 bases between them. Per germline, CDR1 SGHNT and CDR2 YYREEE (reference sequence). The DNA for the CDR3 is TGTGCCACGTGCGGCGTACCTAGCGACCGTGAGCAGTTCTTC. This translates into CATCGVPSDREQFF.

The gene calls are TRBV5-4 and TRBJ1-4; 9 bases match TRBD1. The CDR3 contains 19 residues. J lost 6 bases, V lost 0 bases, and 15 bases had no gene match. Germline values: CDR1 SGHNT, CDR2 YYREEE (reference sequence). In DNA form, the CDR3 reads TGTGCCAGCAGCTTGGATGGACAGGGGTATCTCTTTACGGATGAAAAACTGTTTTTT. Amino acid sequence: CASSLDGQGYLFTDEKLFF.

The V call is TRBV7-9, the J call TRBJ1-2; weak D call: TRBD1 (5 bases). The V gene lost 5 bases and the J gene lost 4 bases, with 11 bases spanning the gap. Germline V CDR1 and CDR2: SEHNR, FQNEAQ (reference sequence). The CDR3 is made up of 13 amino acids. CDR3 sequence: CASSDSSRYGYTF. CDR3 nucleotides: TGTGCCAGCAGCGACAGTTCCCGCTATGGCTACACCTTC.

This chain joins TRBV27 and TRBJ2-7; D might be TRBD1 or TRBD2, each matching 5 bases. Germline CDR1 and CDR2: MNHEY and SMNVEV (reference sequence). The CDR3 sequence is 14 residues long. The V end lost 2 bases, the J end lost 5 bases, and 13 bases lay between the germline ends. Here the CDR3 reads CASSLSPQGDEQYF. DNA of the CDR3: TGTGCCAGCAGTTTAAGCCCTCAGGGAGACGAGCAGTACTTC.

DNA for the CDR3: TGTGCCAGCAGCCCTTCCGACGCCCGGGGCGAGCAGTACTTC. Encoded protein: CASSPSDARGEQYF. This chain joins TRBV9 and TRBJ2-7; a possible D gene is TRBD2 (5 bases). In germline, CDR1 is SGDLS, CDR2 YYNGEE. The V and J ends lost 4 bases and 6 bases respectively, with 17 bases between them. CDR3 length equals 14 residues. The full variable domain, in which reference TRBV9 and TRBJ2-7 provide the parts outside the CDR3, is DSGVTQTPKHLITATGQRVTLRCSPRSGDLSVYWYQQSLDQGLQFLIQYYNGEERAKGNILERFSAQQFPDLHSELNLSSLELGDSALYFCASSPSDARGEQYFGPGTRLTVT.

CDR3 residues: CASGASDRNYGYTF. CDR3 nucleotides: TGTGCCAGCGGTGCTTCGGACAGGAACTATGGCTACACCTTC. The rearrangement uses TRBV7-3 and TRBJ1-2; the match to TRBD1 covers 7 bases. CDR3 length: 14 residues. CDR1 and CDR2 from the germline V gene are SGHTA and FQGTGA. J was trimmed by 2 bases and V by 8 bases; bases with no gene match: 8.

The chain links TRBV27 to TRBJ1-6; unclear D gene. Trimming left V 2 bases short and J 5 bases short, with 10 bases between. This CDR3 has 15 amino acids. Germline CDR1 reads MNHEY; CDR2 reads SMNVEV (reference sequence). Here the CDR3 reads CASSLEGVDNSPLHF. CDR3 coding DNA: TGTGCCAGCAGTTTAGAGGGAGTTGATAATTCACCCCTCCACTTT.

The chain joins TRBV6-5 to TRBJ1-2; 10 bases are a match to TRBD1. The CDR3 is 15 amino acids. The germline V gene has CDR1 MNHEY and CDR2 SVGAGI. V was clipped by 5 bases and J by 7 bases; unmatched bases: 10. The CDR3 DNA reads TGTGCCAGCAGTCGCACTCCGACAGGGGGCTTTGGCTACACCTTC. Encoded protein: CASSRTPTGGFGYTF.

A word on this clone: Its ends do not fully match the called genes, so a read error is possible. The rearrangement joins TRBV28 to TRBJ2-7; 9 bases fit TRBD1. The CDR3 covers 15 residues. The V gene's germline CDR1 is MDHEN and CDR2 SYDVKM. CDR3 sequence reads: CASINRDRASSEQYF. CDR3 in DNA: TGTGCCAGCATCAATCGGGACAGGGCTTCCTCCGAGCAGTACTTC.

CDR3 in DNA: TGTGCCAGCAGCTTAGTTGAGGGGGTGGCTGAGAGCAATCAGCCCCAGCATTTT. It encodes CASSLVEGVAESNQPQHF. The chain combines TRBV7-3 with TRBJ1-5, with D possibly matching TRBD1 (6 bases). Germline-derived CDR1 and CDR2 are SGHTA and FQGTGA. CDR3 size: 18 residues. Trimming cost V 2 bases and J 1 base, with 18 bases left between them.

The CDR3: CASSTGTGHGYTF. CDR3 nucleotides: TGTGCCAGCAGTACGGGGACAGGTCATGGCTACACCTTC. The V call is TRBV28, the J call TRBJ1-2; 8 bases fit TRBD1. The germline V gene has CDR1 MDHEN and CDR2 SYDVKM. This CDR3 region has 13 residues. J was trimmed by 6 bases and V by 5 bases; bases with no gene match: 5.

The J gene is TRBJ2-2, the V gene TRBV9; 7 bases agree with TRBD2. The germline V gene encodes CDR1 SGDLS and CDR2 YYNGEE. The CDR3 totals 16 residues. Unmatched junction bases numbered 11, after V lost 3 bases and J lost 6 bases. The CDR3 spells CASSAGGTGVAGELFF. The CDR3 region has the DNA TGTGCCAGCAGCGCCGGGGGGACGGGAGTCGCCGGGGAGCTGTTTTTT.

This rearrangement joins TRBV7-2 to TRBJ1-5; D not certain. This CDR3 has 15 amino acids. The V end was cut by 4 bases, the J end by 0 bases, with 10 bases between. Germline V gives CDR1 SGHTA, CDR2 FQGNSA. CDR3: CASSYPGSSNQPQHF. The CDR3 DNA reads TGTGCCAGCAGCTACCCTGGGAGTAGCAATCAGCCCCAGCATTTT.

The V call is TRBV12-3 or TRBV12-4, the J call TRBJ2-5; D gene uncertain. This CDR3 spans 13 amino acids. Trimming pared 3 bases from V and 1 base from J, leaving 6 bases between. CDR3 coding DNA: TGTGCCAGCAGTTTTAGACTCCAAGAGACCCAGTACTTC. Its protein product is CASSFRLQETQYF.

The rearrangement uses TRBV5-1 and TRBJ2-7; 8 bases line up with TRBD1. Trimming took 5 bases from V and 0 from J; bases not matched to a gene: 13. The CDR3 consists of 17 residues. Germline V gene data show CDR1 as SGHRS and CDR2 as YFSETQ. The chain's CDR3 is CASRYGTGQVSSYEQYF. The CDR3, as DNA: TGCGCCAGCAGATACGGGACAGGACAAGTGAGCTCCTACGAGCAGTACTTC.

The chain has TRBV18 and TRBJ1-5; 8 bases are shared with TRBD1. Germline V CDR1 and CDR2: KGHSH, LQKENI. The CDR3 totals 14 residues. The V gene end was trimmed by 6 bases and the J gene end by 6 bases; junction bases not matched to a gene: 7. The CDR3 nucleotides read TGTGCCAGCTCGTCCGGGACAGGTGGTCAGCCCCAGCATTTT. Translation gives CASSSGTGGQPQHF.

This chain uses TRBV12-3 or TRBV12-4 with TRBJ1-6; TRBD1 agrees at 8 bases. The CDR3 is 12 residues long. The ends lost 7 bases at V and 11 bases at J; junction bases unmatched: 4. The CDR3: CASTLQGAPLHF. The CDR3 nucleotides are TGTGCCAGCACGTTACAGGGGGCACCCCTCCACTTT.

The chain has TRBV19 and TRBJ2-7, with TRBD2 matching 13 bases. This CDR3 is 17 amino acids long. V gave up 8 bases and J gave up 3 bases; unmatched junction bases: 13. CDR1 is LNHDA and CDR2 is SQIVND in the germline V gene (reference sequence). CDR3: CASSATSGRASYYEQYF. DNA of the CDR3: TGTGCCAGTTCGGCCACTAGCGGGAGGGCCTCTTACTACGAGCAGTACTTC.

This clone was observed a handful of times. The chain combines TRBV7-9 with TRBJ1-5; D possibly corresponds to TRBD1 (6 bases). CDR3 length equals 15 residues. CDR1 is SEHNR, CDR2 FQNEAQ, per germline (reference sequence). Trimming took off 1 base at V and 4 bases at J, with 11 bases between the two ends. In DNA form, the CDR3 reads TGTGCCAGCAGCTTAGATGGGACAATGAATCAGCCCCAGCATTTT. Protein product: CASSLDGTMNQPQHF. The variable domain in full, completed from reference TRBV7-9 and TRBJ1-5, reads DTGVSQNPRHKITKRGQNVTFRCDPISEHNRLYWYRQTLGQGPEFLTYFQNEAQLEKSRLLSDRFSAERPKGSFSTLEIQRTEQGDSAMYLCASSLDGTMNQPQHFGDGTRLSIL.

The chain employs TRBV7-6 and TRBJ1-2, with 7 bases lining up with TRBD1. This CDR3 has 15 amino acids. Trimming cost V 1 base and J 6 bases; bases outside gene matches: 8. Germline V gene sequence: CDR1 SGHVS, CDR2 FNYEAQ. This chain's CDR3 is CASSLDLAGGNGYTF. In DNA, the CDR3 is TGTGCCAGCAGCTTAGATTTGGCAGGGGGGAATGGCTACACCTTC.

The V gene is TRBV5-1, the J gene TRBJ2-1; possibly TRBD1 for D (6 bases). The CDR3 has 14 residues. Trimming stripped 2 bases from V and 7 bases from J, with 13 bases between. From germline, CDR1 is SGHRS and CDR2 YFSETQ. CDR3 loop: CASSLGRGGNEQFF. In DNA, the CDR3 is TGCGCCAGCAGCTTAGGCAGGGGTGGGAATGAGCAGTTCTTC.

The gene calls are TRBV27 and TRBJ2-7, with 7 bases that match TRBD1. The germline gives CDR1 MNHEY, CDR2 SMNVEV (reference sequence). J gave up 4 bases and V 0 bases, and 6 bases lay outside the gene matches. The CDR3 is made up of 15 amino acids. CDR3 protein: CASSLSAGGLYEQYF. DNA of the CDR3: TGTGCCAGCAGTTTATCTGCAGGGGGTTTGTACGAGCAGTACTTC.

V and J are TRBV24-1 and TRBJ2-5, with D perhaps matching TRBD2 (5 bases). Deletions cut 3 bases from V and 5 bases from J, with 6 bases between. Germline loops: CDR1 KGHDR, CDR2 SFDVKD. The CDR3 runs to 12 residues. This CDR3 reads CATSDPGETQYF. The CDR3 DNA is TGTGCCACCAGTGATCCGGGGGAGACCCAGTACTTC.

The rearrangement links TRBV24-1 to TRBJ2-2; D call uncertain. This CDR3 is built from 18 residues. Trimming took off 0 bases at V and 1 base at J, with 14 bases between the two ends. Germline lookup yields CDR1 KGHDR and CDR2 SFDVKD. The CDR3 protein is CATSDLPGLNRNTGELFF. For the CDR3, the DNA is TGTGCCACCAGTGATTTGCCCGGGCTAAACAGGAACACCGGGGAGCTGTTTTTT.

The V call is TRBV28, the J call TRBJ1-2; D not resolved. This CDR3 has 12 residues. Trimming removed 2 bases from V and 2 bases from J, with 3 bases in between. The germline V gene encodes CDR1 MDHEN and CDR2 SYDVKM. The CDR3 protein is CASSLVNYGYTF. The DNA of the CDR3 is TGTGCCAGCAGTTTAGTAAACTATGGCTACACCTTC.

The rearrangement joins TRBV28 to TRBJ2-7; TRBD1 matches at 10 bases. Germline CDR1 is MDHEN and CDR2 is SYDVKM. The CDR3 length is 15 residues. Unmatched junction bases numbered 7, after V lost 5 bases and J lost 3 bases. CDR3 sequence (DNA): TGTGCCAGCAGTCCCCGGGACAGGGGTCACTACGAGCAGTACTTC. Translated: CASSPRDRGHYEQYF. Full variable domain (missing parts from reference TRBV28 and TRBJ2-7): DVKVTQSSRYLVKRTGEKVFLECVQDMDHENMFWYRQDPGLGLRLIYFSYDVKMKEKGDIPEGYSVSREKKERFSLILESASTNQTSMYLCASSPRDRGHYEQYFGPGTRLTVT.

This chain joins TRBV28 and TRBJ2-1; maybe TRBD1 (5 bases). Trimming took 2 bases from V and 3 from J, leaving 14 bases between them. From germline, CDR1 is MDHEN and CDR2 SYDVKM. CDR3 length equals 16 residues. In DNA, the CDR3 is TGTGCCAGCAGTTTAGGGGCAGGGCAGCTCTACAATGAGCAGTTCTTC. Encoded protein: CASSLGAGQLYNEQFF.

This sequence joins TRBV5-6 and TRBJ1-6; D unresolved. The germline gives CDR1 SGHDT, CDR2 YYEEEE. The CDR3 has 14 residues. V gave up 0 bases and J gave up 6 bases, with 7 bases separating them. The CDR3 region is CASSLDPGNSPLHF. The CDR3 region has the DNA TGTGCCAGCAGCTTGGACCCGGGTAATTCACCCCTCCACTTT. Together with reference TRBV5-6 and TRBJ1-6, the CDR3 gives the full variable domain: DAGVTQSPTHLIKTRGQQVTLRCSPKSGHDTVSWYQQALGQGPQFIFQYYEEEERQRGNFPDRFSGHQFPNYSSELNVNALLLGDSALYLCASSLDPGNSPLHFGNGTRLTVT.

This chain joins TRBV7-8 and TRBJ1-1; no definite D call. V was pared by 4 bases and J by 7 bases, with 13 bases between. Germline values: CDR1 SGHVS, CDR2 FQNEAQ. The CDR3 is 13 residues long. CDR3 residues: CASSSYRGIEAFF. Here the CDR3 DNA reads TGTGCCAGCAGCTCATACAGAGGAATTGAAGCTTTCTTT.